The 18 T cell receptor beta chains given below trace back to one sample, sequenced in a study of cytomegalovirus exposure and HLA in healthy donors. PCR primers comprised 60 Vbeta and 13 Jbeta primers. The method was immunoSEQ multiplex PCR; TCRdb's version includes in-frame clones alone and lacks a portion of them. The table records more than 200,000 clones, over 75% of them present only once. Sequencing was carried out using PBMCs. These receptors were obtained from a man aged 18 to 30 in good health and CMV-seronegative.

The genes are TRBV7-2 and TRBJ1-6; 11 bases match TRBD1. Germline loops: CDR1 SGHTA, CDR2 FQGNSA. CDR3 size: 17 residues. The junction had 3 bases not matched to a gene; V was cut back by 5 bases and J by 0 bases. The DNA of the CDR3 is TGTGCCAGCAGCCGGGACAGGGGGAACTCCTATAATTCACCCCTCCACTTT. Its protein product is CASSRDRGNSYNSPLHF. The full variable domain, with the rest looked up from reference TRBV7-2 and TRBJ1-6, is GAGVSQSPSNKVTEKGKDVELRCDPISGHTALYWYRQSLGQGLEFLIYFQGNSAPDKSGLPSDRFSAERTGGSVSTLTIQRTQQEDSAVYLCASSRDRGNSYNSPLHFGNGTRLTVT.

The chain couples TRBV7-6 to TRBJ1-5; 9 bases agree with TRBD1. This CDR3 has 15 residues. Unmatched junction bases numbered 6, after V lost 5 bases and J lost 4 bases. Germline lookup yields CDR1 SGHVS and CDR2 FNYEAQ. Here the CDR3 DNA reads TGTGCCAGCAGCCGCGGACAGGGGAGGAATCAGCCCCAGCATTTT. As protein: CASSRGQGRNQPQHF.

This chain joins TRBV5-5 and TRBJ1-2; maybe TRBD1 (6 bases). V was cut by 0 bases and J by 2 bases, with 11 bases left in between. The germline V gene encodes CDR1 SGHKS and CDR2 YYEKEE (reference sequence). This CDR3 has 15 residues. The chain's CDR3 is CASSLETGWNYGYTF. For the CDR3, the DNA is TGTGCCAGCAGCTTGGAGACAGGCTGGAACTATGGCTACACCTTC.

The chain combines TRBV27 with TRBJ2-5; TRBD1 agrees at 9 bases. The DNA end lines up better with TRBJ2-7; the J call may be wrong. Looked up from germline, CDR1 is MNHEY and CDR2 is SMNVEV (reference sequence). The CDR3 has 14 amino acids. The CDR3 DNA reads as TGTGCCAGCAGTTCCGGGACAGGGCCCTACGAGCAGTACTTC. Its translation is CASSSGTGPYEQYF.

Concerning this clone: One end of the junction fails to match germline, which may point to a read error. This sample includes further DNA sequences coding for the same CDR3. Here the CDR3 reads CASSFQVGGTEAFF. The CDR3 bases are TGTGCCAGCAGCTTTCAAGTAGGAGGAACTGAGGCTTTCTTT. The genes are TRBV11-3 and TRBJ1-1; D unresolved. This CDR3 has 14 residues. From germline, CDR1 is SGHNT and CDR2 YENEEA.

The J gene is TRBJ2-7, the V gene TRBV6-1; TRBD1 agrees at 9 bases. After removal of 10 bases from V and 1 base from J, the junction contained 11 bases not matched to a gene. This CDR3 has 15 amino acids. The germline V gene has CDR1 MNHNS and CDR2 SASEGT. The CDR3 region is CATDGTGIRSYEQYF. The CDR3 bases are TGTGCCACCGACGGGACAGGGATCAGGTCCTACGAGCAGTACTTC.

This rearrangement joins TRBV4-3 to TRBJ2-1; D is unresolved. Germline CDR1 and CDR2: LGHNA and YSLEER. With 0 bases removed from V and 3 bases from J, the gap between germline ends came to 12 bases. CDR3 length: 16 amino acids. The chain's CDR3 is CASSQDEATIYNEQFF. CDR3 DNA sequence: TGCGCCAGCAGCCAAGATGAGGCCACCATCTACAATGAGCAGTTCTTC.

CDR3: CASRSRQGAQNTEAFF. CDR3 in DNA: TGTGCCAGCAGATCCCGACAGGGAGCTCAGAACACTGAAGCTTTCTTT. The chain is built from TRBV5-6 and TRBJ1-1; TRBD1 matches 7 bases. The CDR3 is 16 amino acids. Germline trimming cut 5 bases from V and 1 base from J; bases unmatched to any gene: 11. Germline lookup yields CDR1 SGHDT and CDR2 YYEEEE.

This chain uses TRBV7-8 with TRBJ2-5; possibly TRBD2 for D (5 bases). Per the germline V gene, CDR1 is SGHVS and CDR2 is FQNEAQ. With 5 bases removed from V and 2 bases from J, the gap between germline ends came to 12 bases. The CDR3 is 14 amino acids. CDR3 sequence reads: CASSLRESQETQYF. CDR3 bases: TGTGCCAGCAGCCTGAGGGAGAGTCAAGAGACCCAGTACTTC.

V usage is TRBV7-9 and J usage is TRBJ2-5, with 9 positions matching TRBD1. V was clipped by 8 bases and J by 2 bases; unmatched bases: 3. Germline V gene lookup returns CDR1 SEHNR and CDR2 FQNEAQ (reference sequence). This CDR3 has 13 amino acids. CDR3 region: CASGTGMQETQYF. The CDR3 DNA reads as TGTGCCAGCGGGACAGGGATGCAAGAGACCCAGTACTTC.

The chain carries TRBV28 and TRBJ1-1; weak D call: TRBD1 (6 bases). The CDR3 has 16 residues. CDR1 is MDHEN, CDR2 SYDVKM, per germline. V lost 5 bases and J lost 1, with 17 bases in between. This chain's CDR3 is CASSTSTGRENTEAFF. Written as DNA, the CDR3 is TGTGCCAGCAGTACCTCGACAGGACGGGAGAACACTGAAGCTTTCTTT. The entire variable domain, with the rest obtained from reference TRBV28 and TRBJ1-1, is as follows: DVKVTQSSRYLVKRTGEKVFLECVQDMDHENMFWYRQDPGLGLRLIYFSYDVKMKEKGDIPEGYSVSREKKERFSLILESASTNQTSMYLCASSTSTGRENTEAFFGQGTRLTVV.

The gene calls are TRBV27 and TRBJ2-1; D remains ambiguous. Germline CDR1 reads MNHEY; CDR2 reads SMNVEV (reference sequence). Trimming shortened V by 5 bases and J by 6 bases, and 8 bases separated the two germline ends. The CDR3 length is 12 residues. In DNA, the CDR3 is TGTGCCAGCAGTCTCCCCTCCAATGAGCAGTTCTTC. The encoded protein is CASSLPSNEQFF.

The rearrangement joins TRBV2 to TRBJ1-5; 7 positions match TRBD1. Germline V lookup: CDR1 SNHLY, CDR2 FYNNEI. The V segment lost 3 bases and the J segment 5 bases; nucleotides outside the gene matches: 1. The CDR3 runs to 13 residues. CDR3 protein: CASSERGHQPQHF. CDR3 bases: TGTGCCAGCAGTGAGAGGGGGCATCAGCCCCAGCATTTT.

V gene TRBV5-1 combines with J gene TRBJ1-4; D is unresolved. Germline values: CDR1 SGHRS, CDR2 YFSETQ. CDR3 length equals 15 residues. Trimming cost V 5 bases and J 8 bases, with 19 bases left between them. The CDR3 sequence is CASSPEGGNNEKLFF. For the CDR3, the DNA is TGCGCCAGCAGTCCCGAGGGAGGAAATAACGAAAAACTGTTTTTT.

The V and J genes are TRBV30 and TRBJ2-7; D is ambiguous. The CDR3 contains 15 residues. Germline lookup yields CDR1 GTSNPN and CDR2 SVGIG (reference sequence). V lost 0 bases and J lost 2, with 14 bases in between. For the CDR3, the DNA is TGTGCCTGGAGTGTAATCCCAGGAAATACCTACGAGCAGTACTTC. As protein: CAWSVIPGNTYEQYF.

CDR3 in amino acids: CASSVGHALNYGYTF. The CDR3, as DNA: TGTGCCAGCAGCGTTGGACATGCCCTTAACTATGGCTACACCTTC. The chain uses TRBV9 and TRBJ1-2; a weak D match, TRBD1 (5 bases). The length of the CDR3 is 15 residues. The germline V gene has CDR1 SGDLS and CDR2 YYNGEE. V was clipped by 2 bases and J by 1 base, with 12 bases between them. Full variable domain (outside the CDR3, taken from reference TRBV9 and TRBJ1-2): DSGVTQTPKHLITATGQRVTLRCSPRSGDLSVYWYQQSLDQGLQFLIQYYNGEERAKGNILERFSAQQFPDLHSELNLSSLELGDSALYFCASSVGHALNYGYTFGSGTRLTVV.

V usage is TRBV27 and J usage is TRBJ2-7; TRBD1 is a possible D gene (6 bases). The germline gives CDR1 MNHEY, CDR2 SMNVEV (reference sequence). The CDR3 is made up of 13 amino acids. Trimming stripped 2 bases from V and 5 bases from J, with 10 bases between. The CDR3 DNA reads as TGTGCCAGCAGTTTAGCCCAGGGGAACGAGCAGTACTTC. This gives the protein CASSLAQGNEQYF.

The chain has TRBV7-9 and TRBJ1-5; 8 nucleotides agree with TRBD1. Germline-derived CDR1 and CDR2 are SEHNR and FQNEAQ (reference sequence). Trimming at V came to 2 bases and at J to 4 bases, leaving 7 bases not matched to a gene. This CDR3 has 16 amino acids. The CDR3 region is CASSLSAGGVNQPQHF. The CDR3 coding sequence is TGTGCCAGCAGCTTAAGTGCAGGGGGCGTAAATCAGCCCCAGCATTTT.